The clone carrying this T cell receptor beta chain was counted only a few times. Its antigen is not identified. The data were obtained in a study of beta chain features in type 1 diabetes. The CDR3 contains 12 residues. V was shortened by 5 bases and J by 5 bases, with 9 bases between the two germline ends. CDR1 and CDR2 (germline): MDHEN, SYDVKM. Expressed TCRB transcripts got sequenced, as all isolated RNA was reverse transcribed. Profiling relied on immunoSEQ multiplex PCR, and the TCRdb table lists in-frame clones only, not all of them. Of 50,000 or so clones in the sample, approximately 44% were seen once. Study-level findings and limits: Patients with Type 1 diabetes showed moderately but significantly shorter TCRB CDR3s in all four CD4+ subsets. cDNA sequencing could over-represent cells with high TCR expression.

The source material was stem cell memory CD4+ T cells from blood. This clonotype was obtained from a man younger than 45 with type 1 diabetes. This chain connects TRBV28 to TRBJ2-5; D not resolved. The CDR3 bases are TGTGCCAGCAGTCTTCTGTCGGAGACCCAGTACTTC. It encodes CASSLLSETQYF.